What follows is one T cell receptor beta chain and its context. Its antigen is not yet known. Base qualities were left out, and no much larger clone turns up one base away. The data belong to a study of control samples from healthy donors and cancer patients (dated by TCRdb to 2019 to 2021). Receptors were amplified or captured by the immunoSEQ multiplex PCR assay. Entries here come from immuneACCESS through TCRdb and include only in-frame sequences with V and J called. Some clones fail to appear in such tables; in the studies checked, an unresolved V gene covers under half of the shortfall, and the cause of the remainder is unknown. The sample table shows 150,000 to 200,000 clones, and just under 95% are seen once. The ten largest clones add up to approximately 4% of the sample. The source of this sequence is a woman aged 60-75 years in good health. The sample was blood.

The CDR3 region has the sequence CASSSAGVRYRADTQYF. Read as DNA, the sequence is TGTGCCAGCAGCTCCGCTGGGGTACGGTACAGGGCAGATACGCAGTATTTT. The rearrangement joined TRBV7-8 to TRBJ2-3; TRBD1 is possibly the D segment (6 matching bases). CDR1 and CDR2 (SGHVS, FQNEAQ) derive from the germline V gene. The CDR3 runs 17 residues from the cysteine to the phenylalanine. The DNA shown is the 51-base CDR3, in frame from base 1. Trimming removed 4 bases from V and 4 bases from J, leaving 21 bases between the germline ends.